The 17 T cell receptor beta chains given below trace back to one sample, sequenced in a study of blood T cell repertoires in COVID-19. TCRdb's copy holds only in-frame clones and misses some; the assay was immunoSEQ multiplex PCR. This sample has approximately 280,000 clones, with approximately 90% found just once. The material sequenced was peripheral blood. These receptor sequences come from a man in his forties with acute or convalescent COVID-19.

The rearrangement links TRBV12-5 to TRBJ2-3, with D perhaps TRBD2 (6 bases). Trimming removed 5 bases from V and 0 bases from J, with 15 bases in between. CDR3 length equals 16 residues. The germline gives CDR1 LGHNT, CDR2 FRNRAP. In DNA form, the CDR3 reads TGTGCTAGTGGTGGGGGGATTAGGGTGAGCACAGATACGCAGTATTTT. It yields the protein CASGGGIRVSTDTQYF.

The genes are TRBV28 and TRBJ2-7, with 8 bases that match TRBD1. The CDR3 is made up of 13 amino acids. Trimming took 8 bases from V and 3 from J; bases not matched to a gene: 6. In germline, CDR1 is MDHEN, CDR2 SYDVKM. The DNA of the CDR3 is TGTGCCAGCTTTTCCGGGACAGGCTACGAGCAGTACTTC. Amino acid sequence: CASFSGTGYEQYF.

The chain employs TRBV24-1 and TRBJ2-2; D is uncertain. The germline gives CDR1 KGHDR, CDR2 SFDVKD. V lost 10 bases to trimming and J lost 7 bases, with 9 bases between them. This CDR3 spans 11 amino acids. DNA for the CDR3: TGTGCCACTGCTGGCTTCGGGGAGCTGTTTTTT. Protein sequence: CATAGFGELFF.

The rearrangement uses TRBV27 and TRBJ1-2, with D uncertain. Germline CDR1 and CDR2: MNHEY and SMNVEV (reference sequence). V lost 7 bases and J 3 bases, leaving 15 bases between the germline ends. The CDR3 is 14 residues long. The CDR3 reads CASKVREVDYGYTF. In DNA form, the CDR3 reads TGTGCCAGCAAAGTGAGGGAAGTGGACTATGGCTACACCTTC.

The gene calls are TRBV6-5 and TRBJ1-1; the D gene is possibly TRBD1 (5 bases). This CDR3 is 14 amino acids long. The V end was cut by 6 bases, the J end by 4 bases, with 15 bases between. Germline V gives CDR1 MNHEY, CDR2 SVGAGI. CDR3 coding DNA: TGTGCCAGCAGCCCGACTTCGGGGGTCACTGAAGCTTTCTTT. Translated: CASSPTSGVTEAFF.

The chain uses TRBV28 and TRBJ1-5; TRBD1 matches at 8 bases. The junction had 6 bases not matched to a gene; V was cut back by 5 bases and J by 6 bases. Per germline, CDR1 MDHEN and CDR2 SYDVKM. This CDR3 contains 14 residues. The CDR3 coding sequence is TGTGCCAGCAGTAGACAGGGGCAAAGTCAGCCCCAGCATTTT. This sequence encodes CASSRQGQSQPQHF.

The V call is TRBV30, the J call TRBJ1-1, with 8 positions matching TRBD1. CDR1 and CDR2 from the germline V gene are GTSNPN and SVGIG (reference sequence). J gave up 1 base and V 1 base, and 5 bases lay outside the gene matches. The CDR3 runs 15 residues. The CDR3 DNA reads TGTGCCTGGAGTGGCCTCGACAGGGGGAACACTGAAGCTTTCTTT. Translation: CAWSGLDRGNTEAFF. The full variable domain, with the rest looked up from reference TRBV30 and TRBJ1-1, is SQTIHQWPATLVQPVGSPLSLECTVEGTSNPNLYWYRQAAGRGLQLLFYSVGIGQISSEVPQNLSASRPQDRQFILSSKKLLLSDSGFYLCAWSGLDRGNTEAFFGQGTRLTVV.

The V gene is TRBV19, the J gene TRBJ2-7; a weak D match, TRBD1 (5 bases). Per the germline V gene, CDR1 is LNHDA and CDR2 is SQIVND (reference sequence). The ends were cut back, 5 bases at V and 1 base at J, with 15 bases in the middle. This CDR3 region has 15 residues. The CDR3 spells CASSPTTATSYEQYF. For the CDR3, the DNA is TGTGCCAGTAGTCCGACGACAGCTACTTCCTACGAGCAGTACTTC.

This clone was seen once. Other DNA variants within this sample encode the same CDR3. The chain uses TRBV24-1 and TRBJ1-5, with a possible D match to TRBD1 (5 bases). Trimming shortened V by 2 bases and J by 2 bases, and 6 bases separated the two germline ends. This CDR3 is built from 14 residues. The germline V gene has CDR1 KGHDR and CDR2 SFDVKD. CDR3 in DNA: TGTGCCACCAGTGATTCCAGGGGCAATCAGCCCCAGCATTTT. Amino acid sequence: CATSDSRGNQPQHF.

The genes are TRBV5-4 and TRBJ2-1, with 14 bases fitting TRBD2. V shed 4 bases and J 14 bases; nucleotides not matched to a gene: 14. The CDR3 has 16 amino acids. From germline, CDR1 is SGHNT and CDR2 YYREEE (reference sequence). CDR3 sequence reads: CASSPGLAGGLNREFF. In DNA, the CDR3 is TGTGCCAGCAGCCCAGGACTAGCGGGGGGCCTAAATAGAGAGTTCTTC.

V is TRBV19 and J is TRBJ2-2; D is ambiguous. Germline CDR1 reads LNHDA; CDR2 reads SQIVND (reference sequence). The CDR3 is 13 amino acids. V lost 6 bases and J lost 0, with 5 bases in between. CDR3 amino acids: CASSQANTGELFF. Written as DNA, the CDR3 is TGTGCCAGTAGCCAGGCGAACACCGGGGAGCTGTTTTTT. Together with reference TRBV19 and TRBJ2-2, the CDR3 gives the full variable domain: DGGITQSPKYLFRKEGQNVTLSCEQNLNHDAMYWYRQDPGQGLRLIYYSQIVNDFQKGDIAEGYSVSREKKESFPLTVTSAQKNPTAFYLCASSQANTGELFFGEGSRLTVL.

This chain joins TRBV11-2 and TRBJ1-3; D unclear. There are 13 residues in the CDR3. CDR1 is SGHAT and CDR2 is FQNNGV in the germline V gene. Deletions cut 5 bases from V and 3 bases from J, with 8 bases between. The CDR3 reads CASSVQSGNTIYF. For the CDR3, the DNA is TGTGCCAGCAGCGTACAGAGTGGAAACACCATATATTTT.

This clone has a handful of counts. The V and J genes are TRBV6-5 and TRBJ1-1; TRBD1 agrees at 7 bases. The germline CDR1 and CDR2 sequences are MNHEY and SVGAGI. Trimming cost V 10 bases and J 4 bases; bases outside gene matches: 9. The CDR3 is 13 amino acids. The CDR3 spells CATKTGLSTEAFF. In DNA, the CDR3 is TGTGCCACCAAGACAGGGTTGAGCACTGAAGCTTTCTTT.

This chain links TRBV5-4 with TRBJ2-7; 10 positions match TRBD2. Germline CDR1 is SGHNT and CDR2 is YYREEE (reference sequence). The CDR3 length is 15 residues. With V trimmed by 2 bases and J by 7 bases, 9 bases remained unmatched. CDR3 coding DNA: TGTGCCAGCAGCTTTTTAGCGGGGGGCCAAGGGGAGCAGTACTTC. Translating it yields CASSFLAGGQGEQYF.

The chain has TRBV30 and TRBJ2-3; 13 bases match TRBD2. V gave up 3 bases and J gave up 4 bases; unmatched junction bases: 7. CDR1 is GTSNPN, CDR2 SVGIG, per germline (reference sequence). The CDR3 is made up of 16 amino acids. CDR3 in amino acids: CAWSLGLAGASDTQYF. CDR3 DNA: TGTGCCTGGAGCCTAGGACTAGCGGGGGCGTCAGATACGCAGTATTTT. Full variable domain (outside the CDR3, taken from reference TRBV30 and TRBJ2-3): SQTIHQWPATLVQPVGSPLSLECTVEGTSNPNLYWYRQAAGRGLQLLFYSVGIGQISSEVPQNLSASRPQDRQFILSSKKLLLSDSGFYLCAWSLGLAGASDTQYFGPGTRLTVL.

This clone has a handful of counts. The V gene is TRBV7-8, the J gene TRBJ2-7; D unresolved. V lost 5 bases to trimming and J lost 5 bases, with 10 bases between them. Germline values: CDR1 SGHVS, CDR2 FQNEAQ. The CDR3 is 12 residues long. The CDR3 sequence: CASSPSINEQYF. In nucleotides, the CDR3 is TGTGCCAGCAGCCCGAGTATCAACGAGCAGTACTTC.

This CDR3 is CASSYGNNEKLFF. The CDR3 DNA follows: TGCGCCAGCAGCTACGGTAATAATGAAAAACTGTTTTTT. V and J are TRBV5-1 and TRBJ1-4, with D uncertain. V dropped 3 bases and J dropped 4 bases, with 7 bases sitting between them. The CDR3 runs 13 residues. Per the germline V gene, CDR1 is SGHRS and CDR2 is YFSETQ. Based on the CDR3 plus reference TRBV5-1 and TRBJ1-4, the full variable domain is KAGVTQTPRYLIKTRGQQVTLSCSPISGHRSVSWYQQTPGQGLQFLFEYFSETQRNKGNFPGRFSGRQFSNSRSEMNVSTLELGDSALYLCASSYGNNEKLFFGSGTQLSVL.